The rows below give T cell receptor beta chains drawn from one sample of a study of lymphopenia after photon versus proton radiotherapy. The protocol was immunoSEQ multiplex PCR, while the TCRdb copy is restricted to in-frame clones and leaves out a portion. The sample yields 75,000 to 90,000 clones, over 70% seen once. The sequences come from peripheral blood, collected from a patient treated with proton-based radiotherapy. The receptors originated from a man in his sixties with pancreatic cancer. CDR3s include the opening cysteine and the closing phenylalanine or tryptophan. The D gene is left open where the match is weak. Clone size is shown for a subset of rows, as once, few, many or a class of expanded clone.

J,V,size,D,CDR3,DNA
TRBJ2-5,TRBV7-2,-,TRBD1,CASSSGTAETQYF,TGTGCCAGCAGCTCCGGGACAGCCGAGACCCAGTACTTC
TRBJ2-3,TRBV7-9,-,-,CASSPWAGVADTQYF,TGTGCCAGCAGCCCCTGGGCAGGGGTGGCAGATACGCAGTATTTT
TRBJ2-1,TRBV4-2,-,-,CASSQGTGLINNEQFF,TGTGCCAGCAGCCAAGGAACAGGATTAATCAACAATGAGCAGTTCTTC
TRBJ2-3,TRBV7-9,few,TRBD1,CASSFGTGTRTGTDTQYF,TGTGCCAGCAGCTTTGGGACAGGGACACGAACTGGCACAGATACGCAGTATTTT
TRBJ2-7,TRBV5-1,-,TRBD1,CASSIRGQYEQYF,TGCGCCAGCAGCATAAGGGGACAGTACGAGCAGTACTTC
TRBJ2-3,TRBV30,-,TRBD2,CAWRGIAGWGELDTQYF,TGTGCCTGGAGAGGAATAGCGGGATGGGGGGAGTTGGATACGCAGTATTTT
TRBJ1-2,TRBV20-1,-,-,CSAPDVYGYTF,TGCAGTGCCCCGGATGTGTATGGCTACACCTTC
TRBJ2-2,TRBV7-9,-,-,CAADRGTTGELFF,TGTGCCGCAGATCGGGGGACAACCGGGGAGCTGTTTTTT
TRBJ1-2,TRBV5-1,-,TRBD1,CASSQREGAFSGYTF,TGCGCCAGCAGCCAAAGAGAGGGGGCCTTCTCTGGCTACACCTTC
TRBJ2-1,TRBV27,few,-,CASSSLLGVERPYNEQFF,TGTGCCAGCAGTTCCCTCTTAGGGGTGGAGCGACCCTACAATGAGCAGTTCTTC
TRBJ2-1,TRBV6-5,-,-,CASSTSKGLGFEQFF,TGTGCCAGCAGTACTTCCAAGGGACTGGGATTTGAGCAGTTCTTC
TRBJ2-1,TRBV11-2,-,-,CASSPSQSMEQFF,TGTGCCAGCAGCCCTTCCCAATCTATGGAGCAGTTCTTC
TRBJ1-1,TRBV14,few,-,CASSPFPGEAFF,TGTGCCAGCAGCCCGTTCCCAGGAGAAGCTTTCTTT
TRBJ1-5,TRBV5-1,once,-,CASSLGGANQPQHF,TGCGCCAGCAGCTTAGGGGGGGCAAATCAGCCCCAGCATTTT
TRBJ2-5,TRBV15,-,-,CATSRVQSRRGAETQYF,TGTGCCACCAGCAGAGTTCAGTCCCGGCGCGGGGCAGAGACCCAGTACTTC
TRBJ2-3,TRBV11-3,once,TRBD2,CASSPLAGGTDTQYF,TGTGCCAGCAGCCCTTTAGCGGGGGGCACAGATACGCAGTATTTT
TRBJ2-3,TRBV19,-,-,CASSRGITDTQYF,TGTGCCAGTAGTAGGGGGATCACAGATACGCAGTATTTT
TRBJ2-3,TRBV29-1,-,TRBD2,CSVAPLAGKQYF,TGCAGCGTTGCCCCACTAGCGGGAAAGCAGTATTTT
TRBJ2-7,TRBV11-3,-,TRBD1,CASSLGGTGVEEQYF,TGTGCCAGCAGCTTAGGCGGGACAGGGGTTGAGGAGCAGTACTTC
TRBJ2-2,TRBV7-2,-,-,CASTPGSSRTTGELFF,TGTGCCAGCACCCCAGGTTCGAGCAGAACCACCGGGGAGCTGTTTTTT
TRBJ2-2,TRBV5-1,few,TRBD2,CASSSPAGASTGELFF,TGCGCCAGCAGCTCCCCAGCGGGAGCCTCTACCGGGGAGCTGTTTTTT
TRBJ2-3,TRBV11-2,-,TRBD2,CASIPKEAGRATDTQYF,TGTGCCAGCATACCGAAGGAGGCAGGGAGGGCCACAGATACGCAGTATTTT
TRBJ1-4,TRBV15,-,TRBD1,CATSRPGQLNEKLFF,TGTGCCACCAGCAGGCCGGGACAGCTTAATGAAAAACTGTTTTTT
TRBJ1-5,TRBV27,-,-,CASRRIDGYNQPQHF,TGTGCCAGCAGGAGGATCGACGGATACAATCAGCCCCAGCATTTT
TRBJ2-3,TRBV2,-,TRBD1,CASRPGQGLSDTQYF,TGTGCCAGCCGGCCGGGACAGGGGCTTTCAGATACGCAGTATTTT
TRBJ2-3,TRBV15,-,-,CATSRASFTDTQYF,TGTGCCACCAGCAGAGCGAGTTTCACAGATACGCAGTATTTT
TRBJ2-2,TRBV5-1,-,TRBD2,CASSFLAGGPGSGELFF,TGCGCCAGCAGCTTTCTAGCGGGAGGGCCGGGCTCCGGGGAGCTGTTTTTT
TRBJ1-3,TRBV5-4,-,-,CASSLVGGNTIYF,TGTGCCAGCAGCCTTGTGGGTGGAAACACCATATATTTT
TRBJ2-1,TRBV6-1,-,-,CASSERTGSGNEQFF,TGTGCCAGCAGTGAACGTACAGGGTCGGGGAATGAGCAGTTCTTC
TRBJ2-1,TRBV29-1,-,TRBD1,CSYGQGNEQFF,TGCAGCTACGGACAGGGAAATGAGCAGTTCTTC
TRBJ2-7,TRBV11-3,once,-,CASSLTRVDEQYF,TGTGCCAGCAGCTTAACCAGGGTGGACGAGCAGTACTTC
TRBJ2-7,TRBV27,-,TRBD2,CASSSVAGVPSYEQYF,TGTGCCAGCAGTTCCGTAGCGGGGGTCCCCTCCTACGAGCAGTACTTC
TRBJ2-1,TRBV12-2,-,-,CASRSTGGNEQFF,TGTGCAAGTCGCTCGACAGGTGGCAATGAGCAGTTCTTC
TRBJ2-7,TRBV7-2,-,-,CASSWGHLYEQYF,TGTGCCAGCAGCTGGGGACATTTATACGAGCAGTACTTC
TRBJ2-7,TRBV15,-,TRBD1,CATSRYGQGLNEQYF,TGTGCCACCAGCAGATATGGACAGGGTTTGAACGAGCAGTACTTC
TRBJ2-4,TRBV15,-,TRBD2,CATSRELAGELAKNIQYF,TGTGCCACCAGCAGAGAGCTAGCGGGGGAACTAGCCAAAAACATTCAGTACTTC
TRBJ2-1,TRBV28,-,TRBD2,CASRTSGSSYNEQFF,TGTGCCAGCAGGACTAGCGGGTCCTCCTACAATGAGCAGTTCTTC
TRBJ2-1,TRBV6-1,-,-,CASSDGGKGNEQFF,TGTGCCAGCAGTGATGGCGGGAAAGGGAATGAGCAGTTCTTC
TRBJ2-1,TRBV7-9,-,-,CASRTQGGEVKFF,TGTGCCAGCAGGACGCAAGGGGGGGAGGTTAAGTTCTTC
TRBJ1-1,TRBV9,-,TRBD1,CASSEGQVNTEAFF,TGTGCCAGCAGCGAGGGACAGGTGAACACTGAAGCTTTCTTT
TRBJ2-7,TRBV29-1,-,-,CSVLLTHEQYF,TGCAGCGTTCTCCTAACCCACGAGCAGTACTTC
TRBJ1-1,TRBV7-9,few,-,CASTATTNTEAFF,TGTGCCAGCACCGCGACAACGAACACTGAAGCTTTCTTT
TRBJ1-4,TRBV18,-,TRBD1,CASSRQGRGATNEKLFF,TGTGCCAGCTCACGACAGGGGCGAGGGGCCACTAATGAAAAACTGTTTTTT
TRBJ2-5,TRBV5-8,-,-,CASSLAGVPRTQYF,TGTGCCAGCAGCTTGGCAGGGGTTCCTCGGACCCAGTACTTC
TRBJ2-4,TRBV5-4,-,-,CASSLVRANGRNIQYF,TGTGCCAGCAGCTTGGTTAGGGCTAACGGGCGGAACATTCAGTACTTC
TRBJ1-3,TRBV13,-,-,CASTTLRSKPGLEGSGNTIYF,TGTGCCAGCACCACGCTGAGGTCCAAACCGGGACTGGAAGGGTCCGGAAACACCATATATTTT